This T cell receptor (beta chain) appears in the sequencing data of a study of blood T cell repertoires in COVID-19. Study in general: The study drew acute and convalescent COVID-19 samples from the United States, Italy and Spain. The analysed material was cDNA or gDNA that came from T cells, B-cell-depleted T cells, or PBMCs.

Assay: immunoSEQ multiplex PCR; the TCRdb copy retains only in-frame clones and omits some. The sample includes some 80,000 clones, less than 90% of them seen just once. The clonotype comes from a man aged 50 to 59 with acute or convalescent COVID-19. Sequenced sample: peripheral blood.

This CDR3 is CASSVVATVGEQYF. The CDR3 coding sequence is TGTGCCAGCAGCGTCGTTGCTACCGTTGGCGAGCAGTACTTC. This sequence joins TRBV6-5 and TRBJ2-7; no reliable D call. The CDR3 spans 14 residues. Germline V gene data show CDR1 as MNHEY and CDR2 as SVGAGI. V was clipped by 6 bases and J by 6 bases, with 18 bases between them.